These T cell receptor beta chains were read from a single sample in a study of tumor-infiltrating lymphocytes in primary liver carcinoma. In TCRdb, the multiplex PCR reads were re-called with MiXCR into one record per CDR3 protein. This table has approximately 80,000 distinct CDR3 sequences, about 75% appearing once. Sequencing was carried out using tumor-adjacent normal liver tissue. These receptors were collected from a man aged 40-55 years with primary liver carcinoma and hepatitis B virus infection. CDR3s include the opening cysteine and the closing phenylalanine or tryptophan. D genes are given only for firm matches. Not all rows give a size; the values are once, few, many and, for expanded clones, a class.

d_call	v_call	clone_size	j_call	cdr3_nt	cdr3_aa
NA	TRBV9	few	TRBJ2-5	TGTGCCAGCAGCGTAGGGGTCCTAAATGGGGAGACCCAGTACTTC	CASSVGVLNGETQYF
NA	TRBV29-1	NA	TRBJ2-1	TGTAGCGCTGAAGGTGGGGCAGGCTCCTACAATGAGCAGTTCTTC	CSAEGGAGSYNEQFF
NA	TRBV10-1	NA	TRBJ2-5	TGCGCCAACAGTGATAACAGTAAAGAGACCCAGCACTTC	CANSDNSKETQHF
TRBD1	TRBV6-5	NA	TRBJ1-2	TGTGCCAGCAGTATACTCGAGGGGACAGGCAACTATGGCTACACCTTC	CASSILEGTGNYGYTF
NA	TRBV11-2	NA	TRBJ2-1	TGTGCCAGGAGCTTAGTAGGGAACGAGCAGTTCTTC	CARSLVGNEQFF
NA	TRBV6-5	NA	TRBJ2-2	TGTGCCAGCAGGAAGGGACTGGGGTTTGGGTTGAACACCGGGGAGCTGTTTTTT	CASRKGLGFGLNTGELFF
TRBD2	TRBV6-2/TRBV6-3	NA	TRBJ2-7	TGTGTCAGCAGTTACCAAACGGGAGGCTACGAGCAGTACTTC	CVSSYQTGGYEQYF
TRBD1	TRBV28	many	TRBJ1-2	TGTGCCAGCAGTTTGGAGGGGGCTTATGGCTACACCTTC	CASSLEGAYGYTF
TRBD1	TRBV5-6	NA	TRBJ2-7	TGTGCCAGCAGCGCCAGACAGGGGGAACTCTACAAGCAGTACTTC	CASSARQGELYKQYF
NA	TRBV29-1	NA	TRBJ2-3	TGCGGCGTTGATAAATGGGCTAGGATCCAGAATACGCAGTATTTT	CGVDKWARIQNTQYF
NA	TRBV11-2	many	TRBJ1-6	TGTGCCAGCGCCGGGACGAGGAATTCACCCCTCCACTTT	CASAGTRNSPLHF
TRBD1	TRBV28	NA	TRBJ2-7	TGTGCCAGCAGTTCCCAAGGACAGGGCATCCCCTACAAGCAGTACTTC	CASSSQGQGIPYKQYF
NA	TRBV10-3	NA	TRBJ2-7	TGTGCCATCAGTGACCCGACTATCTACGTGCAGTACTTC	CAISDPTIYVQYF
TRBD1	TRBV3-1	NA	TRBJ2-7	TGTGCCAGCAGCTCCGGGACAGTATCCTACGAGCAGTACTTC	CASSSGTVSYEQYF
NA	TRBV6-6	NA	TRBJ1-3	TGTGCCAGCAGTTTCAGGCACCAAATCGGAAGCACCATATATTTT	CASSFRHQIGSTIYF
NA	TRBV29-1	NA	TRBJ2-2	TGCAGCGTGCCTGAGGGGAGCGGGGAGCTGTTTTTT	CSVPEGSGELFF